The source of this T cell receptor beta chain is a study of blood T cells in healthy people across ages. No fewer than 5.5 micrograms of total RNA were isolated from every sample. This clonotype came up a few times. The CDR3 runs 15 residues. Per germline, CDR1 MNHEY and CDR2 SVGEGT. J was trimmed by 5 bases and V by 5 bases; bases with no gene match: 10. The authors ran a second PCR of about 7 to 11 cycles using a sample-barcoded 5' primer and a J-beta primer mix. The template-switch adaptor was a 5' adaptor with 12 random nucleotides. It tagged each cDNA molecule. A single record per CDR3 protein comes from TCRdb applying MiXCR to the 5' RACE reads. Of 650,000 to 1,000,000 distinct CDR3 sequences in the sample, about 37% were seen once.

Sequenced input: blood. The sequence derives from a man in his late teens or twenties in good health. The chain carries TRBV6-2 or TRBV6-3 and TRBJ2-3; the match to TRBD2 covers 7 bases. CDR3 sequence reads: CASSRTSAKGDTQYF. For the CDR3, the DNA is TGTGCCAGCAGTCGCACTAGCGCCAAGGGAGATACGCAGTATTTT.